Described below is a single T cell receptor (beta chain) sequence and its context. Authors' processing steps: Estimation of nucleated cell counts was performed using reference gene primer amplification. Assay used: immunoSEQ multiplex PCR; TCRdb lists only in-frame clones, some missing. The DNA was the basis for D and trimming; V, J and clone size are from that table. The sample lists 65,000 to 90,000 clones; around 91% were seen once. The data derive from a study of blood T cell repertoires in COVID-19. At the level of the study: Some COVID-19 samples were acute and others convalescent; all came from the United States, Italy and Spain. PBMCs, B-cell-depleted T cells, or T cells were the source of the cDNA or gDNA that made up the material.

The sequence was obtained from a human donor in a cohort sampled during active COVID-19. The sequencing input was peripheral blood.

CDR3: CASSLGARAGEAFF. CDR3 nucleotides: TGTGCCAGCAGCTTAGGAGCGAGGGCTGGTGAAGCTTTCTTT. The chain links TRBV7-6 to TRBJ1-1; D ambiguous. V lost 1 base to trimming and J lost 7 bases, with 13 bases between them. This CDR3 has 14 amino acids. Germline V CDR1 and CDR2: SGHVS, FNYEAQ.